This T cell receptor (beta chain) originates from a study of T cells in Graves' hyperthyroidism and ophthalmopathy. Study-level background: Once the initial diagnosis was made, peripheral blood was obtained before any treatment.

CDR1 is KGHDR, CDR2 SFDVKD, per germline. The V end was cut by 3 bases, the J end by 9 bases, with 18 bases between. This CDR3 has 15 residues. What was amplified from RNA transcripts were TCR beta CDR3 regions. The primer set for the first-round RT-PCR of the TCR CDR3 was HTBI. Each CDR3 protein gets one entry after TCRdb re-called the multiplex PCR reads with MiXCR. Found here are 550,000 to 850,000 distinct CDR3 sequences, around a sixth of them singletons; the top ten hold 16%. The clonotype originates from a woman in her 50s with Graves' hyperthyroidism that later progressed to Graves' ophthalmopathy. The specimen sequenced was blood. The rearrangement joins TRBV24-1 to TRBJ2-3; the D gene could be TRBD1 or TRBD2 (6 bases each). DNA of the CDR3: TGTGCCACCAGTGATCCACAGGGAGGATTGGGGACGCAGTATTTT. The encoded protein is CATSDPQGGLGTQYF.